Shown below are 11 T cell receptor beta chains from a single sample sequenced in a study of blood T cell repertoires in COVID-19. Repertoires were generated with immunoSEQ multiplex PCR, while TCRdb's copy carries only in-frame clones and drops some. There are about 180,000 clones in the sample; approximately 84% occur only once, and roughly 5.4% lies in the top ten. The sample consisted of peripheral blood. Receptors were obtained from a woman in her 50s with COVID-19, enrolled during active disease.

The V and J genes are TRBV5-4 and TRBJ2-3, with 8 positions matching TRBD2. V dropped 1 base and J dropped 5; count of bases not matched to a gene: 12. This CDR3 comprises 17 residues. Germline V lookup: CDR1 SGHNT, CDR2 YYREEE (reference sequence). CDR3 residues: CASSLTSGGPSRDTQYF. Here the CDR3 DNA reads TGTGCCAGCAGCTTGACGTCGGGGGGGCCGTCAAGAGATACGCAGTATTTT.

In this sample, this clone turned up once. The chain employs TRBV4-3 and TRBJ1-4; tentatively, D is TRBD1 (6 bases). The germline V and J ends were trimmed by 3 bases and 5 bases, with 16 bases remaining between them. The CDR3 extends over 16 amino acids. Germline CDR1 reads LGHNA; CDR2 reads YSLEER. This CDR3 is CASSQGTGTRNEKLFF. As DNA, the CDR3 is TGCGCCAGCAGCCAGGGCACCGGGACAAGGAATGAAAAACTGTTTTTT.

The J gene is TRBJ2-7, the V gene TRBV6-5; TRBD1 is a possible D gene (6 bases). Germline CDR1 and CDR2: MNHEY and SVGAGI. The CDR3 length is 13 residues. V dropped 4 bases and J dropped 3 bases, with 10 bases sitting between them. CDR3 bases: TGTGCCAGCAGTTTAGAGACAGGCTACGAGCAGTACTTC. Its protein is CASSLETGYEQYF.

The CDR3 protein is CASSGVRGSSYEQYF. The CDR3, as DNA: TGTGCCAGCAGCGGGGTGCGGGGAAGCTCCTACGAGCAGTACTTC. The chain recombines TRBV11-2 with TRBJ2-7, with a tentative D call TRBD2 (6 bases). This CDR3 contains 15 residues. CDR1 and CDR2 from the germline V gene are SGHAT and FQNNGV. V was pared by 5 bases and J by 0 bases, with 14 bases between.

The CDR3 spells CAWNEGRNTEAFF. In DNA form, the CDR3 reads TGTGCCTGGAATGAGGGCAGGAACACTGAAGCTTTCTTT. The gene calls are TRBV30 and TRBJ1-1; no reliable D call. The CDR3 contains 13 residues. Trimming pared 4 bases from V and 1 base from J, leaving 10 bases between. Germline CDR1 is GTSNPN and CDR2 is SVGIG (reference sequence).

This clone was counted once. The chain combines TRBV6-1 with TRBJ1-1; a weak D match, TRBD1 (6 bases). The germline V and J ends were trimmed by 3 bases and 4 bases, with 9 bases remaining between them. This CDR3 has 13 amino acids. The germline CDR1 and CDR2 sequences are MNHNS and SASEGT. The CDR3 protein is CASSDRGVTEAFF. Here the CDR3 DNA reads TGTGCCAGCAGTGACAGGGGCGTCACTGAAGCTTTCTTT.

J is TRBJ2-2 and V is TRBV7-3; a possible D gene is TRBD2 (7 bases). V shed 1 base and J shed 1 base, with 10 bases lying between them. The CDR3 totals 16 residues. CDR1 and CDR2 (germline): SGHTA, FQGTGA. The DNA for the CDR3 is TGTGCCAGCAGCTTAAGCGGGGGCGGGAACACCGGGGAGCTGTTTTTT. This sequence encodes CASSLSGGGNTGELFF.

A few counts support this clone. V and J are TRBV19 and TRBJ2-3, with 13 bases identical to TRBD2. The length of the CDR3 is 16 residues. Looked up from germline, CDR1 is LNHDA and CDR2 is SQIVND (reference sequence). The ends lost 4 bases at V and 2 bases at J; junction bases unmatched: 3. The CDR3 sequence is CASSTGLAGNTDTQYF. CDR3 in DNA: TGTGCCAGTAGTACGGGACTAGCGGGGAACACAGATACGCAGTATTTT.

The chain links TRBV19 to TRBJ2-1, with 11 bases fitting TRBD2. From germline, CDR1 is LNHDA and CDR2 SQIVND (reference sequence). V lost 7 bases and J lost 7; bases outside the gene matches: 6. This CDR3 has 14 residues. This CDR3 is CASKVAGGSNEQFF. Here the CDR3 DNA reads TGTGCCAGTAAAGTAGCGGGGGGGTCGAATGAGCAGTTCTTC.

In its sample, this clone was seen once. The chain joins TRBV27 to TRBJ2-7, with 7 bases aligning to TRBD1. V lost 5 bases, J lost 2 bases, and 3 bases stayed unmatched. In germline, CDR1 is MNHEY, CDR2 SMNVEV (reference sequence). This CDR3 has 13 residues. The CDR3 bases are TGTGCCAGCAGTGTAGGGACAGCCTACGAGCAGTACTTC. Translating gives CASSVGTAYEQYF.

This clone was counted many times. This chain connects TRBV9 to TRBJ2-1, with TRBD2 matching 12 bases. V lost 4 bases and J lost 6; bases outside the gene matches: 8. In germline, CDR1 is SGDLS, CDR2 YYNGEE. The CDR3 length is 16 residues. CDR3 sequence reads: CASSSRTSGVRNEQFF. The DNA for the CDR3 is TGTGCCAGCAGCTCCCGGACTAGCGGGGTTCGCAATGAGCAGTTCTTC.